Below, 25 T cell receptor beta chains from the same sample are listed, as sequenced in a study of cytomegalovirus exposure and HLA in healthy donors. PCR employed 60 Vbeta and 13 Jbeta primers. The data were produced by immunoSEQ multiplex PCR, yet TCRdb's version contains in-frame clones alone and is incomplete. The sample lists roughly 190,000 clones, roughly 75% occurring once. What was sequenced was PBMCs. The receptor set was obtained from a man aged 30 to 39 in good health and CMV-seropositive.

The rearrangement links TRBV7-3 to TRBJ2-2; tentative D call: TRBD2 (5 bases). The CDR3 is 13 residues long. Deletions cut 8 bases from V and 4 bases from J, with 11 bases between. Germline CDR1 is SGHTA and CDR2 is FQGTGA. The CDR3 spells CASSSGSTGELFF. The CDR3 DNA reads TGTGCCAGCTCCTCGGGGTCCACCGGGGAGCTGTTTTTT.

The chain is built from TRBV5-4 and TRBJ1-2; 7 positions match TRBD1. CDR1 and CDR2 from the germline V gene are SGHNT and YYREEE (reference sequence). CDR3 length equals 15 residues. V gave up 4 bases and J gave up 2 bases; unmatched junction bases: 8. This chain's CDR3 is CASSRPGTENYGYTF. CDR3 coding DNA: TGTGCCAGCAGCCGCCCCGGGACAGAAAACTATGGCTACACCTTC.

J is TRBJ1-4 and V is TRBV4-1, with TRBD1 as a possible D gene (6 bases). CDR3 size: 16 residues. Germline CDR1 is MGHRA and CDR2 is YSYEKL. Trimming left V 3 bases short and J 2 bases short, with 13 bases between. CDR3 residues: CASSHRTDSTNEKLFF. CDR3 nucleotide sequence: TGCGCCAGCAGCCATAGGACGGACAGTACTAATGAAAAACTGTTTTTT.

The chain joins TRBV7-9 to TRBJ1-1; 8 nucleotides agree with TRBD1. The CDR3 runs to 14 residues. Germline V lookup: CDR1 SEHNR, CDR2 FQNEAQ (reference sequence). Unmatched junction bases numbered 6, after V lost 5 bases and J lost 4 bases. Here the CDR3 DNA reads TGTGCCAGCAGCAGGCAGGGGGCAAGCACTGAAGCTTTCTTT. Amino acid sequence: CASSRQGASTEAFF.

The chain employs TRBV25-1 and TRBJ1-1; 7 bases fit TRBD1. With 6 bases clipped from V and 1 base from J, the junction kept 5 bases outside the gene matches. This CDR3 has 14 amino acids. The germline V gene encodes CDR1 MGHDK and CDR2 SYGVNS. CDR3 protein: CASSPRGTNTEAFF. CDR3 DNA: TGTGCCAGCAGCCCCAGGGGGACGAACACTGAAGCTTTCTTT.

V gene TRBV7-2 combines with J gene TRBJ2-2; no reliable D call. The germline gives CDR1 SGHTA, CDR2 FQGNSA. This CDR3 contains 14 residues. The V and J ends lost 2 bases and 9 bases respectively, with 13 bases between them. CDR3 nucleotide sequence: TGTGCCAGCAGCTTAAGTACAGAGCACCGGGAGCTGTTTTTT. Its protein product is CASSLSTEHRELFF.

The chain combines TRBV29-1 with TRBJ2-1, with D maybe TRBD2 (5 bases). Germline V gene lookup returns CDR1 SQVTM and CDR2 ANQGSEA. V was pared by 4 bases and J by 3 bases, with 16 bases between. The length of the CDR3 is 15 residues. This chain's CDR3 is CSVGSQAASYNEQFF. The DNA of the CDR3 is TGCAGCGTTGGTTCACAAGCGGCCAGCTACAATGAGCAGTTCTTC.

V is TRBV5-6 and J is TRBJ2-1; D call uncertain. The length of the CDR3 is 12 residues. In germline, CDR1 is SGHDT, CDR2 YYEEEE. Trimming removed 3 bases at V and 4 bases at J, with 5 bases between. The CDR3 DNA is TGTGCCAGCAGCTCCCCGTACAATGAGCAGTTCTTC. Amino acids: CASSSPYNEQFF. The variable domain in full, completed from reference TRBV5-6 and TRBJ2-1, reads DAGVTQSPTHLIKTRGQQVTLRCSPKSGHDTVSWYQQALGQGPQFIFQYYEEEERQRGNFPDRFSGHQFPNYSSELNVNALLLGDSALYLCASSSPYNEQFFGPGTRLTVL.

This clone was seen a handful of times. This chain links TRBV7-6 with TRBJ2-7, with TRBD2 identical over 8 bases. The germline CDR1 and CDR2 sequences are SGHVS and FNYEAQ. This CDR3 spans 16 amino acids. V gave up 0 bases and J gave up 1 base; unmatched junction bases: 5. As DNA, the CDR3 is TGTGCCAGCAGCTTAGCGGCAGCGGGGGCGTCCTACGAGCAGTACTTC. As protein: CASSLAAAGASYEQYF.

J is TRBJ1-1 and V is TRBV9; D is perhaps TRBD1 (6 bases). Between the trimmed V and J ends, which lost 0 bases and 0 bases, there was a span of 12 bases. Germline V gene lookup returns CDR1 SGDLS and CDR2 YYNGEE. CDR3 length: 16 residues. This CDR3 reads CASSVGGGPMNTEAFF. Written as DNA, the CDR3 is TGTGCCAGCAGCGTAGGAGGGGGACCTATGAACACTGAAGCTTTCTTT.

The chain is built from TRBV7-9 and TRBJ1-6, with TRBD1 matching 7 bases. V shed 3 bases and J 9 bases; nucleotides not matched to a gene: 8. The germline CDR1 and CDR2 sequences are SEHNR and FQNEAQ (reference sequence). CDR3 length: 15 amino acids. The CDR3 DNA reads as TGTGCCAGCAGCTTTTGGCAGGGGGGAATTTCACCCCTCCACTTT. It specifies CASSFWQGGISPLHF.

J is TRBJ1-4 and V is TRBV30, with D perhaps matching TRBD1 (5 bases). The CDR3 runs 13 residues. Trimming stripped 2 bases from V and 6 bases from J, with 10 bases between. The germline gives CDR1 GTSNPN, CDR2 SVGIG (reference sequence). The CDR3 sequence: CAWSMTVYEKLFF. CDR3 nucleotide sequence: TGTGCCTGGAGTATGACAGTCTATGAAAAACTGTTTTTT.

The chain is built from TRBV13 and TRBJ1-1; TRBD1 agrees at 7 bases. The V gene end was trimmed by 6 bases and the J gene end by 3 bases; junction bases not matched to a gene: 7. Germline lookup yields CDR1 PRHDT and CDR2 FYEKMQ (reference sequence). This CDR3 is 14 amino acids long. The DNA for the CDR3 is TGTGCCAGCAGATCCTCCGGGACAGACACTGAAGCTTTCTTT. Encoded protein: CASRSSGTDTEAFF.

The chain employs TRBV30 and TRBJ2-2, with a tentative D call TRBD2 (6 bases). Between the trimmed V and J ends, which lost 4 bases and 4 bases, there was a span of 10 bases. Germline-derived CDR1 and CDR2 are GTSNPN and SVGIG (reference sequence). The CDR3 runs to 13 residues. The CDR3 protein is CAWKRDFTGELFF. The CDR3 bases are TGTGCCTGGAAGAGGGACTTCACCGGGGAGCTGTTTTTT.

This clone came up once. The chain uses TRBV5-4 and TRBJ2-5, with a weak D call TRBD2 (6 bases). The DNA end lines up better with TRBJ2-7; the J call may be wrong. CDR3 size: 13 residues. Per germline, CDR1 SGHNT and CDR2 YYREEE (reference sequence). CDR3 sequence reads: CASSLEGGNEQYF. DNA of the CDR3: TGTGCCAGCAGCTTGGAGGGCGGGAACGAGCAGTACTTC.

The rearrangement joins TRBV7-6 to TRBJ2-1, with 7 bases aligning to TRBD1. J was trimmed by 3 bases and V by 1 base; bases with no gene match: 6. The CDR3 loop spans 16 amino acids. Germline values: CDR1 SGHVS, CDR2 FNYEAQ. CDR3 in amino acids: CASSLEGQAHYNEQFF. In nucleotides, the CDR3 is TGTGCCAGCAGCTTAGAAGGACAGGCTCACTACAATGAGCAGTTCTTC.

In this sample, this clone turned up a few times. This chain connects TRBV7-9 to TRBJ1-4, with D tentatively TRBD1 (5 bases). Germline V CDR1 and CDR2: SEHNR, FQNEAQ (reference sequence). CDR3 length equals 14 residues. Deletions cut 3 bases from V and 11 bases from J, with 16 bases between. The CDR3: CASSFAGVSGKLFF. CDR3 in DNA: TGTGCCAGCAGCTTTGCGGGGGTCTCGGGGAAACTGTTTTTT. The whole variable domain, filled in from reference TRBV7-9 and TRBJ1-4, reads DTGVSQNPRHKITKRGQNVTFRCDPISEHNRLYWYRQTLGQGPEFLTYFQNEAQLEKSRLLSDRFSAERPKGSFSTLEIQRTEQGDSAMYLCASSFAGVSGKLFFGSGTQLSVL.

V usage is TRBV5-6 and J usage is TRBJ2-3; 9 positions agree with TRBD1. The CDR3 extends over 14 amino acids. After removal of 3 bases from V and 4 bases from J, the junction contained 3 bases not matched to a gene. Per germline, CDR1 SGHDT and CDR2 YYEEEE. This CDR3 reads CASSWRTGADTQYF. The CDR3 region has the DNA TGTGCCAGCAGCTGGAGGACAGGGGCAGATACGCAGTATTTT.

This clone was recorded once. The rearrangement uses TRBV5-1 and TRBJ1-1, with 9 bases aligning to TRBD1. Germline V gives CDR1 SGHRS, CDR2 YFSETQ. The CDR3 is 13 residues long. V lost 4 bases and J lost 4; bases outside the gene matches: 2. DNA for the CDR3: TGCGCCAGCAGCAGGGACAGGGTCACTGAAGCTTTCTTT. It yields the protein CASSRDRVTEAFF.

The chain links TRBV5-1 to TRBJ2-5; the match to TRBD2 covers 7 bases. CDR3 length: 13 amino acids. In germline, CDR1 is SGHRS, CDR2 YFSETQ. With 0 bases clipped from V and 5 bases from J, the junction kept 1 base outside the gene matches. CDR3: CASSLGRGETQYF. The CDR3 coding sequence is TGCGCCAGCAGCTTGGGGCGGGGGGAGACCCAGTACTTC.

This clone appeared a single time. CDR3 nucleotides: TGCAGCGTAAAAAGGGGCAGTAACTCCTACAATGAGCAGTTCTTC. Translating gives CSVKRGSNSYNEQFF. This rearrangement joins TRBV29-1 to TRBJ2-1, with D perhaps matching TRBD1 (5 bases). Germline CDR1 and CDR2: SQVTM and ANQGSEA. The V and J ends lost 6 bases and 0 bases respectively, with 15 bases between them. This CDR3 has 15 amino acids.

In DNA, the CDR3 is TGTGCCAGCAGCTTTGGCAGCGAGAACTATGGCTACACCTTC. Its translation: CASSFGSENYGYTF. This chain connects TRBV7-9 to TRBJ1-2; D is unclear. The CDR3 spans 14 residues. The V gene's germline CDR1 is SEHNR and CDR2 FQNEAQ (reference sequence). Between the trimmed V and J ends, which lost 3 bases and 2 bases, there was a span of 10 bases. Variable domain in full (rest from reference TRBV7-9 and TRBJ1-2): DTGVSQNPRHKITKRGQNVTFRCDPISEHNRLYWYRQTLGQGPEFLTYFQNEAQLEKSRLLSDRFSAERPKGSFSTLEIQRTEQGDSAMYLCASSFGSENYGYTFGSGTRLTVV.

This clone is a singleton in its sample. The chain joins TRBV28 to TRBJ1-2; D remains ambiguous. CDR3 length equals 16 residues. CDR1 is MDHEN, CDR2 SYDVKM, per germline. V gave up 6 bases and J gave up 4 bases, with 21 bases separating them. This chain's CDR3 is CASRVSLAHSSYGYTF. As DNA, the CDR3 is TGTGCCAGCAGAGTTAGTTTGGCCCACAGCAGCTATGGCTACACCTTC.

This chain links TRBV9 with TRBJ2-3, with 7 nucleotides matching TRBD2. Germline values: CDR1 SGDLS, CDR2 YYNGEE. This CDR3 spans 15 amino acids. V shed 4 bases, J shed 0 bases, and the junction held 5 bases outside the gene matches. The CDR3: CASSRKAGSTDTQYF. The CDR3 bases are TGTGCCAGCAGCCGAAAAGCGGGGAGCACAGATACGCAGTATTTT.

The chain couples TRBV15 to TRBJ2-1; 11 bases line up with TRBD2. The CDR3 runs to 16 residues. V was pared by 1 base and J by 7 bases, with 6 bases of the junction left unmatched. The V gene's germline CDR1 is LNHNV and CDR2 YYDKDF (reference sequence). The CDR3 reads CATSRGGLAGGNEQFF. CDR3 bases: TGTGCCACCAGCAGAGGTGGGCTAGCGGGGGGTAATGAGCAGTTCTTC. The variable domain in full, completed from reference TRBV15 and TRBJ2-1, reads DAMVIQNPRYQVTQFGKPVTLSCSQTLNHNVMYWYQQKSSQAPKLLFHYYDKDFNNEADTPDNFQSRRPNTSFCFLDIRSPGLGDTAMYLCATSRGGLAGGNEQFFGPGTRLTVL.